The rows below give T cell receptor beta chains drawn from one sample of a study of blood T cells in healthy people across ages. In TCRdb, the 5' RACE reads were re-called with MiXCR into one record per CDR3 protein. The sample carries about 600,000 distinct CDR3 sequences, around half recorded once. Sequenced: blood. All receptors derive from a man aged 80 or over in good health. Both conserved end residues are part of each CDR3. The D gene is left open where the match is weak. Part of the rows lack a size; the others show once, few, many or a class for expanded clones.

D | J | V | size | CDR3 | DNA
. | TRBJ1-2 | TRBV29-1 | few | CSVEGGAGGGGYTF | TGCAGCGTTGAAGGAGGAGCGGGGGGCGGTGGCTACACCTTC
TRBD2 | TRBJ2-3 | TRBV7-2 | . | CASSLGSGGGTDTQYF | TGTGCCAGCAGCTTAGGGAGCGGGGGGGGGACAGATACGCAGTATTTT
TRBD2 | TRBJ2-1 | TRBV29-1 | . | CSVDVAGGGYNEQFF | TGCAGCGTTGATGTAGCGGGAGGGGGTTACAATGAGCAGTTCTTC
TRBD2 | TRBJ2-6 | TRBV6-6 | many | CASSYGGTTYSGANVLTF | TGTGCCAGCAGTTACGGGGGGACTACCTACTCTGGGGCCAACGTCCTGACTTTC
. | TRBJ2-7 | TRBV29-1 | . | CSVKQGTYEQYF | TGCAGCGTGAAACAGGGAACCTACGAGCAGTACTTC
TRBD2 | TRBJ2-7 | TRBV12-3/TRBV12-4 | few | CASSPFYGREHEQYF | TGTGCCAGCAGTCCCTTTTACGGGAGGGAGCACGAGCAGTACTTC
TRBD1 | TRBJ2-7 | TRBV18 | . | CASSSSGTGSYEQYF | TGTGCCAGCTCATCGTCCGGGACAGGAAGCTACGAGCAGTACTTC
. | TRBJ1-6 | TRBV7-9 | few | CASSRGPASSYNSPLHF | TGTGCCAGCAGCCGTGGGCCCGCTAGCTCCTATAATTCACCCCTCCACTTT
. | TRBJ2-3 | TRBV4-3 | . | CASSQAAHRSTDTQYF | TGCGCCAGCAGCCAGGCCGCCCACAGGAGCACAGATACGCAGTATTTT
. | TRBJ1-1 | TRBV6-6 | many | CASSAVDARGTEAFF | TGTGCCAGCAGCGCTGTGGATGCCCGCGGCACTGAAGCTTTCTTT
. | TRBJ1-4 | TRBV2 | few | CASSEGFGEKLFF | TGTGCCAGCAGTGAGGGTTTCGGCGAAAAACTGTTTTTT
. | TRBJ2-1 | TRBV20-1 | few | CSARHRGYNEQFF | TGCAGTGCCCGACACCGGGGGTACAATGAGCAGTTCTTC